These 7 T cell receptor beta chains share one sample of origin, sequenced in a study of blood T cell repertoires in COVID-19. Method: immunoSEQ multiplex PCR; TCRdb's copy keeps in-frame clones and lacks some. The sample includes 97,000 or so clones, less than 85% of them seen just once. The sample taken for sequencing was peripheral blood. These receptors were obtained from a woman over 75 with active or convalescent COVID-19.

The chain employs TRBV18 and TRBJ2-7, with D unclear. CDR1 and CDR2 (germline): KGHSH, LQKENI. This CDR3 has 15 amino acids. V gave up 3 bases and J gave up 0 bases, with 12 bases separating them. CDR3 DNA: TGTGCCAGCTCACCTCAATCGCCGAGCTCCTACGAGCAGTACTTC. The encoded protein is CASSPQSPSSYEQYF.

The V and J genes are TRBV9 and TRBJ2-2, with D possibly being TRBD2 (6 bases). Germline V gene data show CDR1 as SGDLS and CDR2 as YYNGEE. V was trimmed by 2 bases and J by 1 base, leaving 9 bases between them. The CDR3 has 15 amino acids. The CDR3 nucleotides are TGTGCCAGCAGCGTCCGGGGGAGGAACACCGGGGAGCTGTTTTTT. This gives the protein CASSVRGRNTGELFF. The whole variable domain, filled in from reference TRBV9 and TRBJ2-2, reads DSGVTQTPKHLITATGQRVTLRCSPRSGDLSVYWYQQSLDQGLQFLIQYYNGEERAKGNILERFSAQQFPDLHSELNLSSLELGDSALYFCASSVRGRNTGELFFGEGSRLTVL.

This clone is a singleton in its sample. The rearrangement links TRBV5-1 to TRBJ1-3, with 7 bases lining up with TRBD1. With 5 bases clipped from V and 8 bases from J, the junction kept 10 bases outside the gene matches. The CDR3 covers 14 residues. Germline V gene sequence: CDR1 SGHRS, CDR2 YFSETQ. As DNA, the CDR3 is TGCGCCAGCAGTTTTACAGGGGATAGAGACACCATATATTTT. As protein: CASSFTGDRDTIYF.

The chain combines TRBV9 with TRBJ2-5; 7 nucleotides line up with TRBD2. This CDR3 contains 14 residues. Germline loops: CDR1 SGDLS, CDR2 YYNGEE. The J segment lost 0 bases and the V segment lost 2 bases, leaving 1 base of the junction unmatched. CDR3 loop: CASSVGGNQETQYF. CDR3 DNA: TGTGCCAGCAGCGTGGGAGGGAACCAAGAGACCCAGTACTTC.

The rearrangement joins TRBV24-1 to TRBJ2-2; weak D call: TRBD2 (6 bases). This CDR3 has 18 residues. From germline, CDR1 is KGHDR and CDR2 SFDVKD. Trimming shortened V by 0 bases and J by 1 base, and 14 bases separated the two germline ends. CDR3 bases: TGTGCCACCAGTGATTTGAGATGGGGGGAGCGGAACACCGGGGAGCTGTTTTTT. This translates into CATSDLRWGERNTGELFF.

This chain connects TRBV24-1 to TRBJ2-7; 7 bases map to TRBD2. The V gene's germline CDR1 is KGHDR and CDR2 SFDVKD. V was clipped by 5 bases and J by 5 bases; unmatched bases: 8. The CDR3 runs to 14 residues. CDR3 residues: CATSAPGGSHEQYF. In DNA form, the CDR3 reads TGTGCCACCAGTGCCCCGGGAGGTTCTCACGAGCAGTACTTC.

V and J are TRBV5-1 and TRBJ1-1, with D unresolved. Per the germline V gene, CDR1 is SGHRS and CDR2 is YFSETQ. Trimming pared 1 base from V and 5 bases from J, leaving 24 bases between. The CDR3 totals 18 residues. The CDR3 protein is CASSLSRGRLDLRTEAFF. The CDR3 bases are TGCGCCAGCAGCTTGAGTCGCGGGCGACTCGATTTGAGGACTGAAGCTTTCTTT.